Shown below are 14 T cell receptor beta chains from a single sample sequenced in a study of CD8 T cells in Susac syndrome. A quantity of about 0.5 to 1 ug RNA underwent reverse transcription using random hexamers. Each CDR3 protein is one row after TCRdb ran MiXCR on the immunoSEQ multiplex PCR reads. The sample records about 300,000 distinct CDR3 sequences, around 89% being singletons. The sequencing sample was made of CD8+ T cells from PBMCs. These receptors all come from a human donor with multiple sclerosis.

The rearrangement joins TRBV4-3 to TRBJ2-1, with D perhaps TRBD1 (6 bases). Looked up from germline, CDR1 is LGHNA and CDR2 is YSLEER. V was pared by 4 bases and J by 5 bases, with 15 bases between. The CDR3 is 15 residues long. The CDR3: CASSLTGQFNNEQFF. CDR3 sequence (DNA): TGCGCCAGCAGCCTAACTGGACAGTTCAACAATGAGCAGTTCTTC.

The CDR3 nucleotides read TGTGCCTGGAGTGTAAGGGGGCAGAGAAACACCATATATTTT. It codes for CAWSVRGQRNTIYF. The J gene is TRBJ1-3, the V gene TRBV30; 7 nucleotides align to TRBD1. After removal of 0 bases from V and 5 bases from J, the junction contained 4 bases not matched to a gene. This CDR3 has 14 amino acids. Germline V gives CDR1 GTSNPN, CDR2 SVGIG (reference sequence).

The chain employs TRBV5-1 and TRBJ2-3; D remains ambiguous. The CDR3 extends over 17 amino acids. CDR1 and CDR2 from the germline V gene are SGHRS and YFSETQ. Trimming stripped 1 base from V and 1 base from J, with 16 bases between. CDR3 bases: TGCGCCAGCAGCTTGTCCCATGTGAGGTCTGGCACAGATACGCAGTATTTT. It is translated as CASSLSHVRSGTDTQYF. Full variable domain (outside the CDR3, taken from reference TRBV5-1 and TRBJ2-3): KAGVTQTPRYLIKTRGQQVTLSCSPISGHRSVSWYQQTPGQGLQFLFEYFSETQRNKGNFPGRFSGRQFSNSRSEMNVSTLELGDSALYLCASSLSHVRSGTDTQYFGPGTRLTVL.

The chain has TRBV2 and TRBJ1-4; 11 nucleotides line up with TRBD1. CDR1 is SNHLY, CDR2 FYNNEI, per germline. The CDR3 extends over 18 amino acids. V dropped 6 bases and J dropped 3; count of bases not matched to a gene: 12. The CDR3 sequence is CASRDSGTGGNPNEKLFF. DNA of the CDR3: TGTGCCAGCAGGGACTCCGGGACAGGGGGAAACCCTAATGAAAAACTGTTTTTT.

This chain joins TRBV29-1 and TRBJ1-2, with TRBD1 matching over 7 bases. Germline CDR1 SQVTM, CDR2 ANQGSEA. This CDR3 region has 14 residues. The V gene end was trimmed by 5 bases and the J gene end by 0 bases; junction bases not matched to a gene: 6. CDR3 sequence reads: CSVIQGTSNYGYTF. CDR3 sequence (DNA): TGCAGCGTTATACAGGGGACCTCTAACTATGGCTACACCTTC.

The CDR3 DNA follows: TGTGCCTGGAAGGAGACAGGTTTACCCTACGAGCAGTACTTC. It is translated as CAWKETGLPYEQYF. This chain links TRBV30 with TRBJ2-7; possibly TRBD1 for D (6 bases). The CDR3 consists of 14 residues. Trimming took off 4 bases at V and 2 bases at J, with 15 bases between the two ends. CDR1 is GTSNPN and CDR2 is SVGIG in the germline V gene (reference sequence).

The genes are TRBV12-3 or TRBV12-4 and TRBJ1-4, with a possible D match to TRBD1 (5 bases). The CDR3 is made up of 17 amino acids. Trimming left V 4 bases short and J 4 bases short, with 19 bases between. The CDR3 region is CASSSGVIRTGNEKLFF. CDR3 coding DNA: TGTGCCAGCAGTTCGGGGGTTATCAGGACCGGTAATGAAAAACTGTTTTTT.

The chain couples TRBV29-1 to TRBJ2-7; 12 bases are shared with TRBD2. The CDR3 has 14 residues. Germline trimming cut 3 bases from V and 3 bases from J; bases unmatched to any gene: 3. Germline CDR1 is SQVTM and CDR2 is ANQGSEA. The chain's CDR3 is CSVEETSGGYEQYF. The CDR3 bases are TGCAGCGTTGAGGAGACTAGCGGGGGCTACGAGCAGTACTTC.

The chain carries TRBV4-2 and TRBJ2-2; D is uncertain. V was pared by 6 bases and J by 1 base, with 9 bases between. In germline, CDR1 is LGHNA, CDR2 YNFKEQ. This CDR3 has 14 amino acids. The CDR3 coding sequence is TGTGCCAGCAGTCCAACCGGGAACACCGGGGAGCTGTTTTTT. This gives the protein CASSPTGNTGELFF.

The V gene is TRBV7-9, the J gene TRBJ2-3, with TRBD2 matching 9 bases. With V trimmed by 4 bases and J by 2 bases, 7 bases remained unmatched. Germline V CDR1 and CDR2: SEHNR, FQNEAQ (reference sequence). The CDR3 loop spans 16 amino acids. The CDR3 DNA sequence: TGTGCCAGCAGCTCCTTAGCGGGGGTATACACAGATACGCAGTATTTT. Residues: CASSSLAGVYTDTQYF.

V usage is TRBV28 and J usage is TRBJ1-6, with 7 bases aligning to TRBD1. V gave up 5 bases and J gave up 7 bases; unmatched junction bases: 5. There are 14 residues in the CDR3. Germline CDR1 is MDHEN and CDR2 is SYDVKM. In nucleotides, the CDR3 is TGTGCCAGCAGTACGGACAGGATGAATTCACCCCTCCACTTT. This codes for CASSTDRMNSPLHF.

The chain joins TRBV7-2 to TRBJ1-1, with 9 nucleotides matching TRBD1. With 6 bases clipped from V and 5 bases from J, the junction kept 10 bases outside the gene matches. CDR3 length: 15 amino acids. Per the germline V gene, CDR1 is SGHTA and CDR2 is FQGNSA. The CDR3: CASSGTGLGQTEAFF. The CDR3 bases are TGTGCCAGCAGTGGGACAGGGCTTGGTCAGACTGAAGCTTTCTTT.

V gene TRBV4-3 combines with J gene TRBJ1-2, with 10 positions matching TRBD1. Germline lookup yields CDR1 LGHNA and CDR2 YSLEER. This CDR3 is 16 amino acids long. V was clipped by 0 bases and J by 4 bases; unmatched bases: 5. In nucleotides, the CDR3 is TGCGCCAGCAGCCAAGATCTAGGACAGGGGGTCTATGGCTACACCTTC. It codes for CASSQDLGQGVYGYTF.

In this sample, this clonotype turned up a few times. The chain links TRBV18 to TRBJ2-6; 7 nucleotides agree with TRBD2. Germline V gene lookup returns CDR1 KGHSH and CDR2 LQKENI. V was pared by 3 bases and J by 1 base, with 3 bases of the junction left unmatched. CDR3 length: 16 amino acids. The CDR3 sequence is CASSPPGGSGANVLTF. CDR3 coding DNA: TGTGCCAGCTCACCTCCGGGAGGATCTGGGGCCAACGTCCTGACTTTC.